This TCR beta chain was retrieved from a study of blood T cell repertoires in COVID-19. Whole-study context: The study drew acute and convalescent COVID-19 samples from the United States, Italy and Spain. PBMCs, B-cell-depleted T cells, or T cells were the source of the cDNA or gDNA that made up the material.

In the original workflow: Amplified reference gene primers provided the basis for estimating nucleated cell counts. TCRdb keeps only in-frame clones here, not all; method: immunoSEQ multiplex PCR. The D gene and trimming were derived from the DNA, and the V and J assignments and clone size from that table. This table has approximately 150,000 clones, 87% appearing once. CDR3 size: 16 residues. CDR1 is SGHDT and CDR2 is YYEEEE in the germline V gene. The junction had 8 bases not matched to a gene; V was cut back by 6 bases and J by 1 base. This sequence originates from a man aged 50 or older who had recovered from COVID-19. This rearrangement joins TRBV5-6 to TRBJ2-2; TRBD1 aligns across 8 bases. The specimen was peripheral blood. The chain's CDR3 is CASTLWGQVNTGELFF. For the CDR3, the DNA is TGTGCCAGCACCCTCTGGGGACAGGTGAACACCGGGGAGCTGTTTTTT.